This passage covers 8 T cell receptor beta chains from one sample sequenced in a study of T cell changes during pregnancy in multiple sclerosis. Measured with immunoSEQ multiplex PCR; TCRdb has only the in-frame clones, and not every one. This table holds about 56,000 clones, about nine tenths found once. Sequenced material: peripheral blood, taken after pregnancy. These receptors originate from a female donor with multiple sclerosis, enrolled in a pregnancy study.

The V call is TRBV11-2, the J call TRBJ1-6, with D possibly being TRBD1 (6 bases). V lost 1 base, J lost 8 bases, and 12 bases lay in between. Germline CDR1 and CDR2: SGHAT and FQNNGV. CDR3 length equals 15 residues. CDR3 sequence: CASSLVQGRYSPLHF. The CDR3 coding sequence is TGTGCCAGCAGCTTAGTTCAGGGGCGGTATTCACCCCTCCACTTT.

This chain uses TRBV5-6 with TRBJ2-5, with 9 bases aligning to TRBD1. Germline assignment: CDR1 SGHDT and CDR2 YYEEEE. The CDR3 runs to 14 residues. The junction had 5 bases not matched to a gene; V was cut back by 4 bases and J by 4 bases. CDR3 residues: CASSGQGIGETQYF. CDR3 coding DNA: TGTGCCAGCAGCGGACAGGGGATCGGAGAGACCCAGTACTTC.

This clone showed up just once. V and J are TRBV5-1 and TRBJ2-7; the D gene is possibly TRBD1 (5 bases). CDR3 length: 13 amino acids. CDR1 SGHRS and CDR2 YFSETQ come from the germline V gene. Trimming pared 7 bases from V and 0 bases from J, leaving 11 bases between. CDR3 coding DNA: TGCGCCAGCGCCCTTCAGGGCTCCTACGAGCAGTACTTC. It codes for CASALQGSYEQYF. The variable domain in full, completed from reference TRBV5-1 and TRBJ2-7, reads KAGVTQTPRYLIKTRGQQVTLSCSPISGHRSVSWYQQTPGQGLQFLFEYFSETQRNKGNFPGRFSGRQFSNSRSEMNVSTLELGDSALYLCASALQGSYEQYFGPGTRLTVT.

CDR3 in amino acids: CASRPTSGRETQYF. Written as DNA, the CDR3 is TGTGCCAGCAGACCTACTAGCGGGAGAGAGACCCAGTACTTC. The chain joins TRBV2 to TRBJ2-5, with 11 bases lining up with TRBD2. The CDR3 runs 14 residues. Germline V gene sequence: CDR1 SNHLY, CDR2 FYNNEI. V was pared by 6 bases and J by 4 bases, with 4 bases of the junction left unmatched.

The chain is built from TRBV18 and TRBJ2-2; 8 nucleotides line up with TRBD2. With V trimmed by 5 bases and J by 2 bases, 4 bases remained unmatched. There are 15 residues in the CDR3. CDR1 is KGHSH and CDR2 is LQKENI in the germline V gene. CDR3 in DNA: TGTGCCAGCTCATCTAGCGGGCACAACACCGGGGAGCTGTTTTTT. This codes for CASSSSGHNTGELFF.

This chain connects TRBV4-3 to TRBJ2-7; no firm D call. V was cut by 3 bases and J by 4 bases, with 13 bases left in between. The CDR3 length is 14 residues. Germline CDR1 LGHNA, CDR2 YSLEER. The CDR3: CASSQRLSEYEQYF. The CDR3 bases are TGCGCCAGCAGCCAGAGGTTAAGTGAGTACGAGCAGTACTTC.

V usage is TRBV5-1 and J usage is TRBJ2-6; 9 nucleotides agree with TRBD1. The germline gives CDR1 SGHRS, CDR2 YFSETQ. Losses at the gene ends were 0 bases for V and 8 bases for J; bases not matched to a gene: 3. The CDR3 totals 15 residues. CDR3 coding DNA: TGCGCCAGCAGCTTGGGCGGGACAGGGACCAACGTCCTGACTTTC. This sequence encodes CASSLGGTGTNVLTF.

The chain links TRBV27 to TRBJ2-3; 9 bases align to TRBD2. The V gene end was trimmed by 6 bases and the J gene end by 0 bases; junction bases not matched to a gene: 22. The CDR3 spans 21 residues. The germline CDR1 and CDR2 sequences are MNHEY and SMNVEV (reference sequence). The CDR3 spells CASRGSWASGVAETSTDTQYF. The CDR3 nucleotides read TGTGCCAGCAGAGGATCGTGGGCTAGCGGGGTCGCTGAAACTAGCACAGATACGCAGTATTTT.